This TCR beta chain was documented in a study of T cells in Graves' hyperthyroidism and ophthalmopathy. The CDR3 covers 13 residues. The germline V gene has CDR1 MDHEN and CDR2 SYDVKM. Trimming removed 6 bases at V and 7 bases at J, with 15 bases between. The CDR3 regions of TCR beta were amplified from RNA transcripts. The TCR CDR3 was amplified in a first-round RT-PCR using the HTBI primer set. TCRdb ran MiXCR on the multiplex PCR reads and lists one entry per CDR3 protein. The table has 550,000 to 600,000 distinct CDR3 sequences, 16% seen once. The authors deemed Graves' hyperthyroidism stable absent ophthalmopathy progression within 18 months. Hyperthyroidism was newly diagnosed in patients aged 18 to 65 (duration under 2 months).

The chain joins TRBV28 to TRBJ1-1, with D possibly TRBD1 on 6 matching bases. The source is a woman between 18 and 30 years old with Graves' hyperthyroidism. The sequencing sample was made of blood. The CDR3 bases are TGTGCCAGCAGCCCGACAGGTAATAATGAAGCTTTCTTT. This codes for CASSPTGNNEAFF. Together with reference TRBV28 and TRBJ1-1, the CDR3 gives the full variable domain: DVKVTQSSRYLVKRTGEKVFLECVQDMDHENMFWYRQDPGLGLRLIYFSYDVKMKEKGDIPEGYSVSREKKERFSLILESASTNQTSMYLCASSPTGNNEAFFGQGTRLTVV.